This T cell receptor beta chain comes out of a study of quantifying T cell responses using KT2 cells. Study in general: TCR alpha and beta constant-region primers primed reverse transcription of RNA. The second PCR ran as a qPCR until a predetermined fluorescence threshold was reached.

An oligo carrying a UMI was ligated to the cDNA 3' end. An equimolar mix of RC1.1 and RC1.2 primed the beta chain across TRBC1 and TRBC2. TCRdb analysed the UMI-ligation and nested PCR reads with MiXCR anew, one entry per CDR3 protein. The sample records fewer than 45,000 distinct CDR3 sequences, 15% to 20% being singletons. The CDR3 length is 11 residues. Germline values: CDR1 SQVTM, CDR2 ANQGSEA. Unmatched junction bases numbered 1, after V lost 2 bases and J lost 7 bases. This sequence joins TRBV29-1 and TRBJ1-2; 7 bases line up with TRBD1. The sequence came from a human donor. The sequencing sample was made of PBMCs spiked with cells of the T cell clone KT2. The CDR3 DNA is TGCAGCGTTGAATCAGGGGGTGGCTACACCTTC. Encoded protein: CSVESGGGYTF.